The rows below give T cell receptor beta chains drawn from one sample of a study of blood T cell repertoires in COVID-19. TCRdb's table, derived via immunoSEQ multiplex PCR, lists solely in-frame clones and lacks some. Among about 300,000 clones listed, approximately 90% were seen once. Sequencing was done on a sample of peripheral blood. These TCRs come from a woman in her twenties or thirties who had recovered from COVID-19. Both conserved end residues are part of each CDR3. D genes are given only for firm matches. For some rows the clone size is stated as once, few or many, or as a class when expanded; others skip it.

cdr3_nt	cdr3_aa	d_call	v_call	j_call	clone_size
TGCGCCAGCAGCTTGAGAACATGGACTAGCGGGGGCCTACAAGAGACCCAGTACTTC	CASSLRTWTSGGLQETQYF	TRBD2	TRBV5-1	TRBJ2-5	NA
TGTGCCAGCAGCTTAACGGGGGCCTACGAGCAGTACTTC	CASSLTGAYEQYF	NA	TRBV7-2	TRBJ2-7	NA
TGTGCCAGCAGCCAAGACATCACGTCAGGGTACTATGGCTACACCTTC	CASSQDITSGYYGYTF	NA	TRBV3-1/TRBV3-2	TRBJ1-2	NA
TGTGCCAGCAGTGAAGACAAATCTGGGGCCAACGTCCTGACTTTC	CASSEDKSGANVLTF	NA	TRBV6-1	TRBJ2-6	NA
TGCGCCAGCAGTAGGCCGGGGGTAGAAGAGACCCAGTACTTC	CASSRPGVEETQYF	NA	TRBV5-1	TRBJ2-5	NA
TGTGCCACCAGCAGTGCGGGCCTGGGGGGGATCGAGCAGTACTTC	CATSSAGLGGIEQYF	TRBD2	TRBV15	TRBJ2-7	NA
TGTGCCAGCAGTTTTACAACAGATAATTCACCCCTCCACTTT	CASSFTTDNSPLHF	NA	TRBV28	TRBJ1-6	NA
TGTGCCAGCAGTTTCCTCGACAGGGGAGGGAATGAGCAGTTCTTC	CASSFLDRGGNEQFF	NA	TRBV27	TRBJ2-1	NA
TGTGCCAGTAGTCCGGGACAGCAGACCTACGAGCAGTACTTC	CASSPGQQTYEQYF	TRBD1	TRBV19	TRBJ2-7	NA
TGTGCCAGCAGCCCGACTAGGGAAGAGACCCAGTACTTC	CASSPTREETQYF	NA	TRBV7-3	TRBJ2-5	NA
TGTGCCAGCAGCTTATTGACTGAAGCGGACTATGGCTACACCTTC	CASSLLTEADYGYTF	NA	TRBV7-6	TRBJ1-2	once
TGTGCACGCGTCCCCCACACAGACTCTGGAAACACCATATATTTT	CARVPHTDSGNTIYF	NA	TRBV2	TRBJ1-3	NA
TGTGCCAGCAGCATACTAGCGGGGGGCTACAATGAGCAGTTCTTC	CASSILAGGYNEQFF	TRBD2	TRBV2	TRBJ2-1	NA
TGTGCCAGCAGCCCGGGGGGGGCGCTCGACAATGAGCAGTTCTTC	CASSPGGALDNEQFF	TRBD2	TRBV5-6	TRBJ2-1	NA
TGTGCCACCAGTGCCCTAGACAGGGCCACAGATACGCAGTATTTT	CATSALDRATDTQYF	TRBD1	TRBV24-1	TRBJ2-3	medium-sized
TGTGCCAGTAGTACAGGGACAGTCCAAGAGACCCAGTACTTC	CASSTGTVQETQYF	TRBD1	TRBV19	TRBJ2-5	NA
TGCGCCAGCAGCGGGACAACAGGGACGAGCACTGAAGCTTTCTTT	CASSGTTGTSTEAFF	NA	TRBV5-1	TRBJ1-1	NA
TGCAGTGCTAGTGCCCCGGAGACCCAGTACTTC	CSASAPETQYF	NA	TRBV20-1	TRBJ2-5	NA
TGTGCCAGCAGTTACGCGGGACAGGGCCAACCCTACGAGCAGTACTTC	CASSYAGQGQPYEQYF	TRBD1	TRBV6-6	TRBJ2-7	NA
TGTGCCAGTTCCACCATAGCGGGGGGTACTTACAATGAGCAGTTCTTC	CASSTIAGGTYNEQFF	TRBD2	TRBV19	TRBJ2-1	NA
TGTGCCAGCGTCCCACTGGACAGGGGCGGCAATGAGCAGTTCTTC	CASVPLDRGGNEQFF	TRBD1	TRBV6-5	TRBJ2-1	once
TGTGCCGGCAGCTTAGGCAGGGGCCTGGAAGCTTTCTTT	CAGSLGRGLEAFF	NA	TRBV11-1	TRBJ1-1	NA
TGTGCCAGCACGGCGGTATCCTACGAGCAGTACTTC	CASTAVSYEQYF	NA	TRBV28	TRBJ2-7	NA
TGTGCCAGTAGTATCCAGGGGTCTCACTCTGGGGCCAACGTCCTGACTTTC	CASSIQGSHSGANVLTF	NA	TRBV19	TRBJ2-6	NA
TGTGCCAGCAGTTCCCCAGGGGCAGGGTCCTACGAGCAGTACTTC	CASSSPGAGSYEQYF	NA	TRBV28	TRBJ2-7	NA
TGTGCCAGTTCTTCCCGGACAGGGGGAATCTCTGGGGCCAACGTCCTGACTTTC	CASSSRTGGISGANVLTF	TRBD1	TRBV19	TRBJ2-6	NA
TGTGCCAGCAGTTTCCCCGCCAGGGGGCGCGGGGAGCTGTTTTTT	CASSFPARGRGELFF	TRBD1	TRBV28	TRBJ2-2	NA
TGTGCCAGCAGCCCAGGGACTAGCGGGGGGGTAAGGGAGACCCAGTACTTC	CASSPGTSGGVRETQYF	TRBD2	TRBV9	TRBJ2-5	NA
TGTGCCGGCCGGGACAGCCACACAGATACGCAGTATTTT	CAGRDSHTDTQYF	TRBD1	TRBV5-3	TRBJ2-3	NA
TGTGCCAGCAGCCTGACAGAGCTGGCCTACGAGCAGTACTTC	CASSLTELAYEQYF	NA	TRBV7-9	TRBJ2-7	NA
TGTGCCAGCAGTGAGGGACAGAGTGACATTCAGTACTTC	CASSEGQSDIQYF	TRBD1	TRBV2	TRBJ2-4	NA
TGTGCCAGCAGCCTGCGGGGGGGCGAAGAGACCCAGTACTTC	CASSLRGGEETQYF	TRBD2	TRBV3-1/TRBV3-2	TRBJ2-5	NA
TGTGCCAGCAGTGGCCAGGGAACGAACTATGGCTACACCTTC	CASSGQGTNYGYTF	NA	TRBV2	TRBJ1-2	NA
TGTGCCAGCAGCGCCGACCGAGGGAGGACCCAGTACTTC	CASSADRGRTQYF	NA	TRBV7-2	TRBJ2-5	NA
TGTGCCAGCAGCGCCCGGGACAGGGTCGATCAGCCCCAGCATTTT	CASSARDRVDQPQHF	TRBD1	TRBV7-2	TRBJ1-5	NA
TGTGCCAGCAGTGAGTTCAGTGGGACAGGGGTGAAAGAGCAGTACTTC	CASSEFSGTGVKEQYF	TRBD1	TRBV7-3	TRBJ2-7	NA
TGTGCCAGCAGTTTAGACTTTACTAGCACAGATACGCAGTATTTT	CASSLDFTSTDTQYF	NA	TRBV27	TRBJ2-3	once
TGTGCCTGGAGTGTACTCTATAGCTCCTACGAGCAGTACTTC	CAWSVLYSSYEQYF	NA	TRBV30	TRBJ2-7	NA
TGTGCCAGCAGTGGTAGCACGGGGAGTGAAAAACTGTTTTTT	CASSGSTGSEKLFF	NA	TRBV28	TRBJ1-4	NA
TGCACCAGCAGGCCAGCGGGGGGGAACTACGAGCAGTACTTC	CTSRPAGGNYEQYF	NA	TRBV1	TRBJ2-7	NA
TGTGCCAGTACCACCCGGGACAGGCGGTTCTTC	CASTTRDRRFF	TRBD1	TRBV19	TRBJ2-1	NA
TGTGCCAGCAGTTTAGGTCTAGATACGCAGTATTTT	CASSLGLDTQYF	NA	TRBV12-3/TRBV12-4	TRBJ2-3	NA
TGTGCCAGCAGCCAAGGGAGAACCACAGATACGCAGTATTTT	CASSQGRTTDTQYF	NA	TRBV14	TRBJ2-3	NA
TGCAGCGTTAGGGGACTAGCGGGGGAGATTGAGCAGTTCTTC	CSVRGLAGEIEQFF	TRBD2	TRBV29-1	TRBJ2-1	NA
TGTGCCAGCAGTTTGAGCGGAGGCACAGATACGCAGTATTTT	CASSLSGGTDTQYF	NA	TRBV28	TRBJ2-3	once
TGCGCCAGTTCCAAGACAGGGGGCTTGTCAACTTCCTACAATGAGCAGTTCTTC	CASSKTGGLSTSYNEQFF	TRBD1	TRBV5-1	TRBJ2-1	NA